The 7 T cell receptor beta chains reported below all come from one sample, sequenced in a study of T cell responses to AZD1222 COVID-19 vaccine. The method was immunoSEQ multiplex PCR; TCRdb's version includes in-frame clones alone and lacks a portion of them. The sample has 90,000 to 120,000 clones, approximately 89% seen once. The specimen was peripheral blood, collected on day 0 of MenACWY control vaccination. The receptors here all came from an adult in good health.

V and J are TRBV2 and TRBJ2-7; D ambiguous. V dropped 3 bases and J dropped 0 bases, with 9 bases sitting between them. The CDR3 consists of 14 residues. Looked up from germline, CDR1 is SNHLY and CDR2 is FYNNEI. CDR3 sequence (DNA): TGTGCCAGCAGTGATGAAGTTATCTCCTACGAGCAGTACTTC. This encodes CASSDEVISYEQYF.

The J gene is TRBJ2-7, the V gene TRBV5-4, with 8 bases aligning to TRBD1. CDR1 is SGHNT, CDR2 YYREEE, per germline (reference sequence). The CDR3 contains 15 residues. The J segment lost 2 bases and the V segment lost 7 bases, leaving 11 bases of the junction unmatched. CDR3 amino acids: CASHKGGQGTYEQYF. The DNA for the CDR3 is TGTGCCAGCCACAAGGGAGGACAGGGAACCTACGAGCAGTACTTC. The full variable domain, with the rest looked up from reference TRBV5-4 and TRBJ2-7, is ETGVTQSPTHLIKTRGQQVTLRCSSQSGHNTVSWYQQALGQGPQFIFQYYREEENGRGNFPPRFSGLQFPNYSSELNVNALELDDSALYLCASHKGGQGTYEQYFGPGTRLTVT.

The chain combines TRBV30 with TRBJ2-7; 12 bases agree with TRBD2. V lost 4 bases, J lost 7 bases, and 8 bases stayed unmatched. This CDR3 comprises 14 residues. Germline V gene sequence: CDR1 GTSNPN, CDR2 SVGIG (reference sequence). CDR3 nucleotides: TGTGCCTGGACACGGACTAGCGGGGAGGGAGAGCAGTACTTC. The encoded protein is CAWTRTSGEGEQYF.

This chain connects TRBV30 to TRBJ1-5; no reliable D call. The V end lost 6 bases, the J end lost 7 bases, and 16 bases lay between the germline ends. Germline CDR1 is GTSNPN and CDR2 is SVGIG (reference sequence). The CDR3 is 13 residues long. As DNA, the CDR3 is TGTGCCTGCAACAACGTGTTGGGGCAGCCCCAGCATTTT. As protein: CACNNVLGQPQHF.

This chain uses TRBV2 with TRBJ2-3; 12 bases match TRBD2. Germline V CDR1 and CDR2: SNHLY, FYNNEI. The ends lost 1 base at V and 4 bases at J; junction bases unmatched: 6. The CDR3 sequence is 17 residues long. This CDR3 reads CASSEGASGGAADTQYF. CDR3 bases: TGTGCCAGCAGTGAAGGGGCTAGCGGGGGGGCCGCAGATACGCAGTATTTT.

The rearrangement uses TRBV18 and TRBJ1-6; TRBD1 aligns across 7 bases. The CDR3 is 15 amino acids. After removal of 1 base from V and 7 bases from J, the junction contained 4 bases not matched to a gene. From germline, CDR1 is KGHSH and CDR2 LQKENI. The CDR3 nucleotides read TGTGCCAGCTCACCACTCGACAGGGTAAATTCACCCCTCCACTTT. This codes for CASSPLDRVNSPLHF.

V gene TRBV6-6 combines with J gene TRBJ1-2, with D unclear. Germline loops: CDR1 MNHNY, CDR2 SVGAGI (reference sequence). CDR3 size: 17 residues. V shed 5 bases and J shed 2 bases, with 21 bases lying between them. The CDR3 DNA is TGTGCCAGCAGTCGAGCCACGGTATTATCCATAAACTATGGCTACACCTTC. Its protein is CASSRATVLSINYGYTF.